The source of this T cell receptor (beta chain) is a study of T cell repertoires in cytomegalovirus infection. CDR1 and CDR2 from the germline V gene are DFQATT and SNEGSKA (reference sequence). V dropped 0 bases and J dropped 3; count of bases not matched to a gene: 7. The CDR3 has 16 residues. TCRdb used MiXCR to reprocess the reads, holding one entry per CDR3 protein. The sample holds about 680,000 distinct CDR3 sequences, approximately 24% seen once. This clonotype was seen only a few times. The sequence was collected from a human donor in good health (CMV status not recorded). Some clones in this sample may be carry-over from other donors' samples. This sequence joins TRBV20-1 and TRBJ2-2; 7 bases align to TRBD1. The sequenced material came from CD8+ T cells from PBMCs. This CDR3 reads CSARDLDRADTGELFF. CDR3 DNA sequence: TGCAGTGCTAGAGACCTCGACAGGGCGGACACCGGGGAGCTGTTTTTT.